The rows below give T cell receptor beta chains drawn from one sample of a study of shared clonotypes between healthy human individuals. Method: immunoSEQ multiplex PCR; TCRdb's copy keeps in-frame clones and lacks some. The data show around 2.5 million clones, 93% seen once. The specimen was naive CD4+ T cells from PBMCs. The receptors originated from a man younger than 35 in good health. Some clones in this sample may be carry-over from other donors' samples. Each CDR3 is given with its conserved first and last residue. D genes are given only for firm matches. Size is stated for part of the rows, as once, few or many counts, or as a class when the clone is expanded.

V gene,J gene,clone size,D gene,CDR3 protein,CDR3 DNA
TRBV7-8,TRBJ2-2,-,TRBD2,CASSLTGLAGVGELFF,TGTGCCAGCAGCCTGACGGGACTAGCGGGAGTCGGGGAGCTGTTTTTT
TRBV5-1,TRBJ2-3,few,-,CASSLRDTSTDTQYF,TGCGCCAGCAGCTTGCGGGACACCAGCACAGATACGCAGTATTTT
TRBV7-9,TRBJ1-1,-,-,CASTAVGYTEAFF,TGTGCCAGCACCGCCGTGGGATACACTGAAGCTTTCTTT
TRBV7-2,TRBJ2-5,-,TRBD2,CASSFSSGRLGETQYF,TGTGCCAGCAGCTTCTCTAGCGGGAGATTGGGAGAGACCCAGTACTTC
TRBV5-1,TRBJ1-1,-,TRBD1,CASSRPGQGNTEAFF,TGCGCCAGCAGCCGACCGGGACAGGGGAACACTGAAGCTTTCTTT
TRBV29-1,TRBJ2-7,-,TRBD2,CSPPSDRWGRAQYEQYF,TGCAGCCCCCCGTCGGACCGGTGGGGGAGGGCCCAGTACGAGCAGTACTTC
TRBV6-6,TRBJ1-1,few,-,CASRQQLGVTEAFF,TGTGCCAGCCGGCAACAACTCGGGGTCACTGAAGCTTTCTTT
TRBV10-3,TRBJ1-1,-,-,CAISELGRGTFGSTEAFF,TGTGCCATCAGTGAGTTGGGCAGGGGAACTTTTGGGAGCACTGAAGCTTTCTTT
TRBV29-1,TRBJ2-3,-,-,CSVVRDSRGYTQYF,TGCAGCGTTGTGCGGGACTCCCGCGGATATACGCAGTATTTT
TRBV28,TRBJ1-1,-,-,CASSLSGRGEAFF,TGTGCCAGCAGTTTAAGTGGCAGGGGAGAAGCTTTCTTT